A selection of T cell receptor beta chains follows, all from one sample in a study of blood T cell repertoires in COVID-19. Sequencing was performed with immunoSEQ multiplex PCR; in TCRdb, only in-frame clones are kept and a portion is missing. Of fewer than 300,000 clones detected, around 84% appear once; the ten largest clones hold roughly 5.3%. The sequenced material came from PBMCs or T cells enriched from blood (not recorded which). The receptors originated from a man between 35 and 55 years old who had been exposed to COVID-19. CDR3s include the opening cysteine and the closing phenylalanine or tryptophan. D genes are given only for firm matches. Clone size appears in some rows only: once, few, many, or a class for an expanded clone.

D,size,J,V,DNA,CDR3
TRBD2,NA,TRBJ2-1,TRBV5-1,TGCGCCAGCGGAATGGGGGCGGGAGGGTTTAACAATGAGCAGTTCTTC,CASGMGAGGFNNEQFF
TRBD1,NA,TRBJ2-5,TRBV7-9,TGTGCCAGCAGCTTGCAGGGACAGGGCCTTGGGACCCAGTACTTC,CASSLQGQGLGTQYF
TRBD1,NA,TRBJ1-6,TRBV3-1/TRBV3-2,TGTGCCAGCAGCCGGTCCGGGACAGGCTATTCACCCCTCCACTTT,CASSRSGTGYSPLHF
TRBD2,few,TRBJ2-3,TRBV19,TGTGCCAGTACCCACGGGGCGGGAGGGCCCCCAGATACGCAGTATTTT,CASTHGAGGPPDTQYF
NA,NA,TRBJ1-4,TRBV5-1,TGCGCCAGCAGCTTGTTATCGGGGGGTAATGAAAAACTGTTTTTT,CASSLLSGGNEKLFF
NA,NA,TRBJ1-5,TRBV6-5,TGTGCCAGCAGTTACAGGGAGGATCAGCCCCAGCATTTT,CASSYREDQPQHF
NA,NA,TRBJ2-5,TRBV7-9,TGTGCCAGCAGCCCCAGTCGGGGAAGAGAGACCCAGTACTTC,CASSPSRGRETQYF
NA,NA,TRBJ1-2,TRBV2,TGTGCCAGCCCGAACACGGGGAACTATGGCTACACCTTC,CASPNTGNYGYTF
TRBD2,NA,TRBJ2-3,TRBV3-1/TRBV3-2,TGTGCCAGCAGCGACGGGACTAGCCTCACAGATACGCAGTATTTT,CASSDGTSLTDTQYF
TRBD1,NA,TRBJ1-2,TRBV24-1,TGTGCCACCAGTGATAGACAGGGCTTCTATGGCTACACCTTC,CATSDRQGFYGYTF
NA,NA,TRBJ1-4,TRBV11-3,TGTGCCAGCAGCCCCTCTGTTGGCCCTAATGAAAAACTGTTTTTT,CASSPSVGPNEKLFF
TRBD2,NA,TRBJ2-5,TRBV30,TGTGCCTGGAGCGCGGGGACTAGCGGGAGAGGGTGGGAGACCCAGTACTTC,CAWSAGTSGRGWETQYF
TRBD1,once,TRBJ2-7,TRBV5-1,TGCGCCAGCAGCTACGCCGGACAGGGGACAAACGAGCAGTACTTC,CASSYAGQGTNEQYF
NA,few,TRBJ1-2,TRBV6-5,TGTGCCAGCAGTTACTCGGAATCGGGTAACTATGGCTACACCTTC,CASSYSESGNYGYTF
TRBD1,NA,TRBJ2-5,TRBV7-9,TGTGCCAGCAGCTTTGGGACAGGGGTGGTTCAAGAGACCCAGTACTTC,CASSFGTGVVQETQYF
TRBD1,NA,TRBJ2-5,TRBV7-6,TGTGCCAGCAGCTTAGGTGGGACAGCTACCCAAGAGACCCAGTACTTC,CASSLGGTATQETQYF
NA,NA,TRBJ2-1,TRBV5-1,TGCGCCAGCAGCTTCCCCCGCGGTAGAGTGGCTCTTTACAATGAGCAGTTCTTC,CASSFPRGRVALYNEQFF
NA,NA,TRBJ2-2,TRBV10-1,TGCGCCAGCCAAAATTCAGGGGCGGTCGCCCAACAAACGCCGGGGGAGCTGTTTTTT,CASQNSGAVAQQTPGELFF
TRBD1,NA,TRBJ1-2,TRBV24-1,TGTGCCACCAGTGATTCGGGACAGGGCTATGGCTACACCTTC,CATSDSGQGYGYTF
TRBD2,NA,TRBJ2-7,TRBV27,TGTGCCAGCAGGGTAGCGGTAAGCGGGAGTTACGAGCAGTACTTC,CASRVAVSGSYEQYF
NA,few,TRBJ2-7,TRBV4-1,TGCGCCAGCAGCCTCCGACTAGATCCCTACGAGCAGTACTTC,CASSLRLDPYEQYF
TRBD1,NA,TRBJ1-1,TRBV12-3/TRBV12-4,TGTGCCAGCAGAACCGACAGGGCCACTGAAGCTTTCTTT,CASRTDRATEAFF
NA,NA,TRBJ2-2,TRBV5-4,TGTGCCAGCAGCTTGGTCAGGGGCTCTTCCGGGGAGCTGTTTTTT,CASSLVRGSSGELFF
NA,few,TRBJ2-3,TRBV5-1,TGCGCCAGCAGCTTAGGGGCCCTGCTCGATACGCAGTATTTT,CASSLGALLDTQYF
TRBD1,NA,TRBJ1-2,TRBV6-5,TGTGCCAGCAGTTCTCCGAGACAGGGATACTATGGCTACACCTTC,CASSSPRQGYYGYTF
NA,NA,TRBJ2-5,TRBV7-8,TGTGCCAGCAGTTTTTTAGGGGCGAGGACCCAGTACTTC,CASSFLGARTQYF
TRBD2,NA,TRBJ2-4,TRBV5-4,TGTGCCAGCAGCACGGGGGGGGATACGGACATTCAGTACTTC,CASSTGGDTDIQYF
NA,NA,TRBJ2-1,TRBV24-1,TGTGCCACCAGTGCAGTAACGGGTGAGCAGTTCTTC,CATSAVTGEQFF
NA,few,TRBJ1-1,TRBV27,TGTGCCAGTAAGCGTCAGGGCTCGAACACTGAAGCTTTCTTT,CASKRQGSNTEAFF
TRBD2,NA,TRBJ2-4,TRBV30,TGTGCCTGGAGTGGAAATAGCGGGAGCCAGATTCAGTACTTC,CAWSGNSGSQIQYF
NA,once,TRBJ2-7,TRBV6-4,TGTGCCAGCAGTTACCGGGTAGGGGACGAGCAGTACTTC,CASSYRVGDEQYF
TRBD2,NA,TRBJ2-7,TRBV5-1,TGCGCCAGCAGCCTGGGGACTAGCGGGAGCGGCGAGCAGTACTTC,CASSLGTSGSGEQYF
NA,NA,TRBJ1-1,TRBV30,TGTGCCTGGAGTGTAGTTAGGGGGACCCTGAACACTGAAGCTTTCTTT,CAWSVVRGTLNTEAFF
NA,NA,TRBJ2-7,TRBV7-9,TGTGCCAGCAGCTCCCCCGATGGAGGGTACCCTACGGCCGAGCAGTACTTC,CASSSPDGGYPTAEQYF
TRBD1,NA,TRBJ2-1,TRBV2,TGTGCCAGCGGACAGGGATGGTTGAATGAGCAGTTCTTC,CASGQGWLNEQFF
TRBD2,NA,TRBJ2-7,TRBV6-1,TGTGCCAGCAGTGACCTGGGACTAGCGAGCTACGAGCAGTACTTC,CASSDLGLASYEQYF
NA,NA,TRBJ2-1,TRBV6-5,TGTGCCAGCTCTCGGCGGGGCAATGAGCAGTTCTTC,CASSRRGNEQFF
TRBD2,NA,TRBJ2-3,TRBV19,TGTGCCAGTATCCCTAGCGGGAGGACAGATACGCAGTATTTT,CASIPSGRTDTQYF
TRBD2,NA,TRBJ2-7,TRBV12-3/TRBV12-4,TGTGCCAGCTGCGGGAGGTCCTACGAGCAGTACTTC,CASCGRSYEQYF
TRBD2,NA,TRBJ2-7,TRBV7-3,TGTGCCAGCAGCTTAGCGGGAGGTCGTTACGAGCAGTACTTC,CASSLAGGRYEQYF
NA,once,TRBJ1-3,TRBV30,TGTGCCTGGAGTGTCGGGGGGAACACCATATATTTT,CAWSVGGNTIYF
TRBD1,few,TRBJ1-2,TRBV19,TGTGCCAGTACCAACGGACAGGGAGCCTTGGTGAGAGGCTACACCTTC,CASTNGQGALVRGYTF
TRBD2,NA,TRBJ2-3,TRBV18,TGTGCCAGCTCACCACCGAGCGGGATGGGCACGCAGTATTTT,CASSPPSGMGTQYF
NA,NA,TRBJ2-1,TRBV12-3/TRBV12-4,TGTGCCAGCAGCTATAGCCACCATGTAGAGTTCTTC,CASSYSHHVEFF
NA,NA,TRBJ2-1,TRBV11-2,TGTGCCAGCAGCCCCTTGCTAGCTAGGGATGAGCAGTTCTTC,CASSPLLARDEQFF
TRBD1,NA,TRBJ2-3,TRBV30,TGTGCCTGGAGGGCCGGGACAGGGTCGGATACGCAGTATTTT,CAWRAGTGSDTQYF